The 9 T cell receptor beta chains below come from one sample, sequenced in a study of cytomegalovirus exposure and HLA in healthy donors. It was with 60 Vbeta and 13 Jbeta primers that the PCR ran. Data came from immunoSEQ multiplex PCR; TCRdb stores just in-frame clones and leaves some out. The sample yields 200,000 or so clones, 65% to 80% seen once. The sequencing input was PBMCs. All receptors derive from a man aged 45 to 65 in good health and CMV-seronegative.

The chain links TRBV28 to TRBJ2-7; TRBD1 agrees at 8 bases. V shed 4 bases and J 6 bases; nucleotides not matched to a gene: 2. The CDR3 is 12 residues long. CDR1 is MDHEN, CDR2 SYDVKM, per germline. This CDR3 is CASSWTGTEQYF. The CDR3 DNA reads as TGTGCCAGCAGTTGGACAGGGACCGAGCAGTACTTC. The full variable domain, its missing parts supplied by reference TRBV28 and TRBJ2-7, is DVKVTQSSRYLVKRTGEKVFLECVQDMDHENMFWYRQDPGLGLRLIYFSYDVKMKEKGDIPEGYSVSREKKERFSLILESASTNQTSMYLCASSWTGTEQYFGPGTRLTVT.

This clone occurred a few times. The gene calls are TRBV18 and TRBJ1-5; D is perhaps TRBD1 (5 bases). CDR3 size: 15 residues. CDR1 and CDR2 (germline): KGHSH, LQKENI. Trimming cost V 5 bases and J 9 bases, with 20 bases left between them. The CDR3 coding sequence is TGTGCCAGCTCAGCAGAGCTCAGGGATAAAGGGCCCCAGCATTTT. This gives the protein CASSAELRDKGPQHF.

The sample holds one count of this clone. This rearrangement joins TRBV9 to TRBJ2-2, with 8 bases that match TRBD1. From germline, CDR1 is SGDLS and CDR2 YYNGEE. J lost 5 bases, V lost 3 bases, and 6 bases had no gene match. The CDR3 contains 15 residues. Here the CDR3 DNA reads TGTGCCAGCAGCGGATCAGGGGGCTTTACCGGGGAGCTGTTTTTT. It translates to CASSGSGGFTGELFF.

This clone was recorded only once. The chain carries TRBV18 and TRBJ2-1, with a tentative D call TRBD1 (6 bases). Trimming cost V 3 bases and J 5 bases, with 11 bases left between them. There are 14 residues in the CDR3. Germline V gene data show CDR1 as KGHSH and CDR2 as LQKENI. The CDR3 reads CASSPSGANNEQFF. The CDR3, as DNA: TGTGCCAGCTCACCGTCAGGGGCCAACAATGAGCAGTTCTTC.

The chain recombines TRBV6-4 with TRBJ1-1, with TRBD1 matching over 7 bases. Per the germline V gene, CDR1 is MRHNA and CDR2 is SNTAGT. V shed 6 bases and J 4 bases; nucleotides not matched to a gene: 11. The CDR3 runs 15 residues. This CDR3 is CASRATGRTGTEAFF. CDR3 coding DNA: TGTGCCAGCAGGGCGACAGGGAGGACGGGCACTGAAGCTTTCTTT.

With regard to this clone: One end of the junction varies from germline; a read error may be responsible. The rearrangement links TRBV27 to TRBJ2-1; 9 bases align to TRBD1. Germline V gives CDR1 MNHEY, CDR2 SMNVEV (reference sequence). The CDR3 consists of 17 residues. This CDR3 reads CASSIYTGTGSYNEQFF. CDR3 coding DNA: TGTGCCAGCAGTATCTATACCGGGACAGGGTCCTATAATGAGCAGTTCTTC.

The rearrangement joins TRBV9 to TRBJ1-1; D possibly corresponds to TRBD1 (5 bases). This CDR3 is 15 amino acids long. Germline CDR1 reads SGDLS; CDR2 reads YYNGEE. V was shortened by 0 bases and J by 0 bases, with 9 bases between the two germline ends. The CDR3 spells CASSVEGTVNTEAFF. The CDR3 DNA is TGTGCCAGCAGCGTAGAGGGGACTGTGAACACTGAAGCTTTCTTT.

The gene calls are TRBV28 and TRBJ1-5, with 7 bases fitting TRBD1. The CDR3 is 16 residues long. The V segment lost 6 bases and the J segment 3 bases; nucleotides outside the gene matches: 11. Looked up from germline, CDR1 is MDHEN and CDR2 is SYDVKM. CDR3: CASRPTGVNSNQPQHF. CDR3 in DNA: TGTGCCAGCAGACCAACAGGGGTTAATTCCAATCAGCCCCAGCATTTT.

The rearrangement links TRBV7-9 to TRBJ1-1; 10 positions match TRBD1. The germline gives CDR1 SEHNR, CDR2 FQNEAQ (reference sequence). The CDR3 consists of 17 residues. V gave up 5 bases and J gave up 0 bases; unmatched junction bases: 9. CDR3 coding DNA: TGTGCCAGCAGCCCGGGACAGGGGAATAGGATGAACACTGAAGCTTTCTTT. Protein sequence: CASSPGQGNRMNTEAFF.